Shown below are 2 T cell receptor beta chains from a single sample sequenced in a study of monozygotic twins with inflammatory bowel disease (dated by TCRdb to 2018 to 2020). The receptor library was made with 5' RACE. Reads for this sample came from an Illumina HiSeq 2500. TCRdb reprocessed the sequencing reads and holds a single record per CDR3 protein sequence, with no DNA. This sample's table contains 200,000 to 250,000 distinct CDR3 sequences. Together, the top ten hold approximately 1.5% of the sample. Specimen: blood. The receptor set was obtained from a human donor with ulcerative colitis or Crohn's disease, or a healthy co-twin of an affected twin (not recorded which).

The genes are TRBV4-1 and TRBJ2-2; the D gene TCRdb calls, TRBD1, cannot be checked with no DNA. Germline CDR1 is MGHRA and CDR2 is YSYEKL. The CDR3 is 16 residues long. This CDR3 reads CASSRSDPGYTGELFF.

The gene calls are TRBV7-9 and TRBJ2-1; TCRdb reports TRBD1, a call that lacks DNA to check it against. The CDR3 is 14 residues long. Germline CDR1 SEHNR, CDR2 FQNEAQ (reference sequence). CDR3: CASSFRDPNNEQFF.